The 8 T cell receptor beta chains below were found in one sample sequenced in a study of T cells after somatic rescue of genetic block. Profiled with immunoSEQ multiplex PCR; TCRdb holds only in-frame clones, not every one. This table holds approximately 65,000 clones, roughly 90% found once. The material sequenced was peripheral blood mononuclear cells (PBMCs). These receptors all stem from a man between 40 and 49 years old.

V usage is TRBV5-1 and J usage is TRBJ1-2, with D possibly TRBD1 on 6 matching bases. Deletions cut 0 bases from V and 5 bases from J, with 23 bases between. The germline V gene has CDR1 SGHRS and CDR2 YFSETQ. The CDR3 contains 18 residues. The CDR3 DNA is TGCGCCAGCAGCTTGGAACAGGGAGGCCCAACCCATATTTATGGCTACACCTTC. Translating gives CASSLEQGGPTHIYGYTF.

The genes are TRBV27 and TRBJ1-5; no clear D. Germline V gene data show CDR1 as MNHEY and CDR2 as SMNVEV (reference sequence). Trimming took off 2 bases at V and 0 bases at J, with 11 bases between the two ends. This CDR3 contains 16 residues. Here the CDR3 reads CASSLLGTASNQPQHF. The CDR3 nucleotides are TGTGCCAGCAGTTTACTGGGCACAGCTAGCAATCAGCCCCAGCATTTT.

The chain combines TRBV7-3 with TRBJ1-1; D remains unclear. The CDR3 totals 13 residues. Per germline, CDR1 SGHTA and CDR2 FQGTGA. V was pared by 5 bases and J by 1 base, with 8 bases between. The chain's CDR3 is CASSASTNTEAFF. CDR3 in DNA: TGTGCCAGCAGCGCCTCCACGAACACTGAAGCTTTCTTT.

The CDR3 DNA is TGTGCCAGCAGTTCTCCGGGGGGCTACACCTTC. This codes for CASSSPGGYTF. The gene calls are TRBV6-5 and TRBJ1-2, with no clear D. The CDR3 is 11 residues long. Trimming cost V 4 bases and J 8 bases, with 8 bases left between them. Germline V gives CDR1 MNHEY, CDR2 SVGAGI.

This chain connects TRBV9 to TRBJ2-3; perhaps TRBD2 as D (6 bases). This CDR3 has 16 residues. Trimming removed 0 bases at V and 0 bases at J, with 11 bases between. Germline loops: CDR1 SGDLS, CDR2 YYNGEE. The CDR3 loop reads CASSVGRGASTDTQYF. CDR3 coding DNA: TGTGCCAGCAGCGTAGGGCGCGGGGCTAGCACAGATACGCAGTATTTT.

The V call is TRBV4-1, the J call TRBJ2-5, with 8 bases that match TRBD1. The CDR3 is made up of 15 amino acids. The germline gives CDR1 MGHRA, CDR2 YSYEKL. Trimming at V came to 1 base and at J to 2 bases, leaving 3 bases not matched to a gene. The CDR3 DNA reads as TGCGCCAGCAGCCAAGGACAGGGGCCACAAGAGACCCAGTACTTC. Amino acid sequence: CASSQGQGPQETQYF.

This clone was seen only a few times. V gene TRBV4-2 combines with J gene TRBJ2-5; TRBD2 aligns across 12 bases. Germline CDR1 is LGHNA and CDR2 is YNFKEQ. The V and J ends lost 0 bases and 1 base, in that order; junction bases with no gene match: 9. The CDR3 totals 19 residues. The CDR3 region is CASSQDQGGTSGFQETQYF. For the CDR3, the DNA is TGTGCCAGCAGCCAAGATCAGGGGGGGACTAGCGGGTTCCAAGAGACCCAGTACTTC.

The chain couples TRBV7-2 to TRBJ1-4; a possible D gene is TRBD1 (5 bases). The CDR3 extends over 15 amino acids. Looked up from germline, CDR1 is SGHTA and CDR2 is FQGNSA. V lost 5 bases to trimming and J lost 3 bases, with 13 bases between them. This chain's CDR3 is CASSPPGRANEKLFF. CDR3 coding DNA: TGTGCCAGCAGCCCCCCGGGGCGCGCTAATGAAAAACTGTTTTTT.